The source of this T cell receptor beta chain is a study of blood T cells in healthy people across ages. Broader study findings: Per million T cells, the diversity of TCR beta decreased roughly linearly as age advanced.

The CDR3 is made up of 13 amino acids. Looked up from germline, CDR1 is MNHEY and CDR2 is SVGEGT. Trimming removed 3 bases at V and 8 bases at J, with 11 bases between. This clonotype showed up many times. Antigen unknown. With a J-beta primer mix and a sample-barcoded 5' primer, a second PCR ran roughly 6 to 11 cycles. Each cDNA molecule carried a tag from a template-switch adaptor that contained 12 random nucleotides. Per-sample output comprised a minimum of 3 million paired-end reads containing CDR3. Using its own MiXCR run on the 5' RACE reads, TCRdb lists one record per CDR3 protein. The data show around 870,000 distinct CDR3 sequences, 29% seen once.

The V call is TRBV6-2 or TRBV6-3, the J call TRBJ2-1; D is perhaps TRBD1 or TRBD2 (6 bases each). The TCR was taken from a woman of 80 years or more in good health. Sample: blood. CDR3 sequence (DNA): TGTGCCAGCAGTTATCCTAGGGGGGATGAGCAGTTCTTC. Its protein product is CASSYPRGDEQFF.